Sequencing of this TCR beta chain was carried out in a study of blood T cell repertoires in COVID-19. In the source study's methods: Amplifying reference gene primers gave estimates of nucleated cell counts. The table came from immunoSEQ multiplex PCR; TCRdb's copy has only in-frame clones and leaves some out. That table supplies the V and J calls and clone size; D and trimming were determined from the DNA. The sample carries fewer than 500,000 clones, 80% to 90% recorded once. Enrollment of patients from Seattle took place during active infection, with longitudinal follow-up. In germline, CDR1 is KGHSH, CDR2 LQKENI. CDR3 length equals 14 residues. Trimming removed 4 bases at V and 1 base at J, with 10 bases between.

The receptor's source is a man aged 18 to 30 with COVID-19, enrolled during active disease. The chain uses TRBV18 and TRBJ2-5; TRBD1 might be the D (6 bases). Input material: peripheral blood. The CDR3 is CASSRGHLQETQYF. CDR3 nucleotides: TGTGCCAGCTCACGGGGACATCTCCAAGAGACCCAGTACTTC.